Following are 24 T cell receptor beta chains from one sample sequenced in a study of blood T cell repertoires in COVID-19. TCRdb's table, derived via immunoSEQ multiplex PCR, lists solely in-frame clones and lacks some. The table includes roughly 300,000 clones, over 75% detected once. The sequenced material came from PBMCs or T cells enriched from blood (not recorded which). These receptors originate from a woman aged 25-40 years who had recovered from COVID-19.

The chain couples TRBV24-1 to TRBJ2-1, with 11 positions matching TRBD2. V was pared by 4 bases and J by 4 bases, with 5 bases of the junction left unmatched. CDR1 KGHDR and CDR2 SFDVKD come from the germline V gene. This CDR3 has 16 residues. CDR3 nucleotides: TGTGCCACCAGTGAAAGACTAGCGGGATCATACAATGAGCAGTTCTTC. Its translation: CATSERLAGSYNEQFF.

V and J are TRBV30 and TRBJ1-1; TRBD1 is a possible D gene (5 bases). The CDR3 runs to 11 residues. V lost 5 bases and J lost 1, with 5 bases in between. The germline gives CDR1 GTSNPN, CDR2 SVGIG (reference sequence). CDR3 residues: CAWGANTEAFF. For the CDR3, the DNA is TGTGCCTGGGGGGCGAACACTGAAGCTTTCTTT.

This clone was seen just once. V is TRBV19 and J is TRBJ2-2, with 8 bases fitting TRBD2. Germline V gene sequence: CDR1 LNHDA, CDR2 SQIVND (reference sequence). This CDR3 region has 15 residues. The trim removed 2 bases at V and 4 bases at J, leaving 3 bases unmatched. The CDR3: CASSIWREVTGELFF. CDR3 coding DNA: TGTGCCAGTAGTATATGGCGGGAGGTCACCGGGGAGCTGTTTTTT.

V usage is TRBV28 and J usage is TRBJ2-7; TRBD1 agrees at 7 bases. The CDR3 sequence is 15 residues long. V lost 4 bases, J lost 2 bases, and 8 bases stayed unmatched. Looked up from germline, CDR1 is MDHEN and CDR2 is SYDVKM. The CDR3, as DNA: TGTGCCAGCAGTTCCTATCGACAGGGCCCCTACGAGCAGTACTTC. Residues: CASSSYRQGPYEQYF.

The V gene is TRBV2, the J gene TRBJ1-3; D is uncertain. This CDR3 is 14 amino acids long. V was trimmed by 1 base and J by 4 bases, leaving 8 bases between them. Germline CDR1 and CDR2: SNHLY and FYNNEI. This CDR3 is CASSEDSRGNTIYF. The DNA for the CDR3 is TGTGCCAGCAGTGAAGACAGTAGGGGAAACACCATATATTTT.

The chain combines TRBV7-2 with TRBJ2-5, with 9 positions matching TRBD1. With V trimmed by 2 bases and J by 1 base, 2 bases remained unmatched. Germline V gene sequence: CDR1 SGHTA, CDR2 FQGNSA. This CDR3 region has 15 residues. In DNA, the CDR3 is TGTGCCAGCAGCTTAAGGACAGGGGCCCAAGAGACCCAGTACTTC. Translating gives CASSLRTGAQETQYF.

The chain uses TRBV28 and TRBJ1-2; the match to TRBD1 covers 7 bases. V shed 3 bases, J shed 5 bases, and the junction held 3 bases outside the gene matches. CDR3 size: 13 residues. Germline V lookup: CDR1 MDHEN, CDR2 SYDVKM. The CDR3 loop reads CASSFDREYGYTF. The CDR3 DNA sequence: TGTGCCAGCAGTTTCGACAGGGAATATGGCTACACCTTC.

This chain uses TRBV7-2 with TRBJ2-3; 11 bases fit TRBD2. This CDR3 is built from 18 residues. CDR1 is SGHTA, CDR2 FQGNSA, per germline. Losses at the gene ends were 1 base for V and 2 bases for J; bases not matched to a gene: 8. DNA for the CDR3: TGTGCCAGCAGCTTAGTTTTAGTGGGACTAGCGGTCACAGATACGCAGTATTTT. This encodes CASSLVLVGLAVTDTQYF.

The V call is TRBV5-5, the J call TRBJ2-1; maybe TRBD2 (5 bases). The CDR3 runs to 12 residues. CDR1 and CDR2 from the germline V gene are SGHKS and YYEKEE (reference sequence). Trimming removed 0 bases at V and 8 bases at J, with 6 bases between. In DNA form, the CDR3 reads TGTGCCAGCAGCTTGGTGGGAGATGAGCAGTTCTTC. It translates to CASSLVGDEQFF.

The chain carries TRBV9 and TRBJ2-3; perhaps TRBD1 as D (5 bases). The CDR3 length is 15 residues. Germline V lookup: CDR1 SGDLS, CDR2 YYNGEE. V was cut by 4 bases and J by 1 base, with 13 bases left in between. The CDR3 is CASSRPTGGTDTQYF. The CDR3 nucleotides are TGTGCCAGCAGCAGACCCACAGGAGGCACAGATACGCAGTATTTT.

J is TRBJ2-3 and V is TRBV6-4; tentatively, D is TRBD2 (6 bases). V shed 4 bases and J shed 5 bases, with 10 bases lying between them. The CDR3 runs 13 residues. Germline-derived CDR1 and CDR2 are MRHNA and SNTAGT. The CDR3 loop is CASSAAGIDTQYF. CDR3 in DNA: TGTGCCAGCAGTGCGGCGGGGATAGATACGCAGTATTTT.

The CDR3 region is CASSGQGGSGNTIYF. The CDR3, as DNA: TGTGCCAGCAGTGGACAGGGAGGCTCTGGAAACACCATATATTTT. The gene calls are TRBV2 and TRBJ1-3; 7 positions agree with TRBD1. Germline CDR1 and CDR2: SNHLY and FYNNEI. The CDR3 runs to 15 residues. The trim removed 4 bases at V and 0 bases at J, leaving 3 bases unmatched.

This chain joins TRBV7-6 and TRBJ2-1, with 8 bases identical to TRBD1. Germline loops: CDR1 SGHVS, CDR2 FNYEAQ. With V trimmed by 0 bases and J by 2 bases, 6 bases remained unmatched. The CDR3 extends over 17 amino acids. DNA for the CDR3: TGTGCCAGCAGCTTAGCGCCCAGGACAGGGACCTACAATGAGCAGTTCTTC. Translated, it gives CASSLAPRTGTYNEQFF.

J is TRBJ2-2 and V is TRBV6-5, with TRBD2 identical over 12 bases. Germline CDR1 MNHEY, CDR2 SVGAGI. The CDR3 spans 15 residues. J gave up 4 bases and V 4 bases, and 1 base lay outside the gene matches. CDR3 nucleotides: TGTGCCAGCAGTTCTAGCGGGAGGGGCACCGGGGAGCTGTTTTTT. This sequence encodes CASSSSGRGTGELFF.

This clone was observed once. The chain is built from TRBV28 and TRBJ2-1; 11 bases are shared with TRBD2. The CDR3 extends over 15 amino acids. Germline-derived CDR1 and CDR2 are MDHEN and SYDVKM. Trimming took 5 bases from V and 6 from J; bases not matched to a gene: 6. CDR3 amino acids: CASSPSGLAVNEQFF. The CDR3 nucleotides are TGTGCCAGCAGTCCCTCGGGACTAGCGGTCAATGAGCAGTTCTTC.

The chain recombines TRBV5-1 with TRBJ2-2; 7 bases are shared with TRBD1. V trimming: 4 bases; J trimming: 0 bases; junction bases outside the gene matches: 0. The CDR3 loop spans 14 amino acids. The germline CDR1 and CDR2 sequences are SGHRS and YFSETQ. This CDR3 is CASSQGANTGELFF. The DNA of the CDR3 is TGCGCCAGCAGCCAGGGGGCGAACACCGGGGAGCTGTTTTTT.

This clone has a handful of counts. J is TRBJ2-3 and V is TRBV6-2 or TRBV6-3; D perhaps matches TRBD1 (6 bases). The CDR3 totals 15 residues. Germline V CDR1 and CDR2: MNHEY, SVGEGT. The V end was cut by 2 bases, the J end by 0 bases, with 9 bases between. The CDR3 reads CASSYGQTSTDTQYF. The CDR3 coding sequence is TGTGCCAGCAGTTACGGACAGACTAGCACAGATACGCAGTATTTT.

The chain has TRBV7-9 and TRBJ2-7; 7 nucleotides align to TRBD2. CDR1 and CDR2 (germline): SEHNR, FQNEAQ (reference sequence). This CDR3 comprises 15 residues. The trim removed 0 bases at V and 2 bases at J, leaving 4 bases unmatched. The CDR3 DNA follows: TGTGCCAGCAGCTTAGCTTCCCTAGCGGCCTACGAGCAGTACTTC. Translating it yields CASSLASLAAYEQYF. Complete variable domain (other parts from reference TRBV7-9 and TRBJ2-7): DTGVSQNPRHKITKRGQNVTFRCDPISEHNRLYWYRQTLGQGPEFLTYFQNEAQLEKSRLLSDRFSAERPKGSFSTLEIQRTEQGDSAMYLCASSLASLAAYEQYFGPGTRLTVT.

The chain couples TRBV7-2 to TRBJ2-1; 10 nucleotides match TRBD2. CDR1 is SGHTA, CDR2 FQGNSA, per germline. Unmatched junction bases numbered 1, after V lost 2 bases and J lost 6 bases. This CDR3 has 14 amino acids. CDR3 coding DNA: TGTGCCAGCAGCTTACCTAGCGGGAGCAATGAGCAGTTCTTC. Its protein is CASSLPSGSNEQFF.

This clone appeared a few times. The chain employs TRBV30 and TRBJ2-1, with 7 bases lining up with TRBD2. The CDR3 is 14 residues long. Per germline, CDR1 GTSNPN and CDR2 SVGIG (reference sequence). Trimming cost V 2 bases and J 7 bases; bases outside gene matches: 8. CDR3 sequence: CAWSFGGSRNEQFF. The CDR3 DNA follows: TGTGCCTGGAGTTTCGGCGGGAGCCGAAATGAGCAGTTCTTC.

The J gene is TRBJ2-7, the V gene TRBV19, with 8 nucleotides matching TRBD2. The germline V gene encodes CDR1 LNHDA and CDR2 SQIVND (reference sequence). Trimming cost V 4 bases and J 6 bases; bases outside gene matches: 8. The CDR3 is 14 amino acids. The CDR3 bases are TGTGCCAGTAGTAAGCGGGAGAAGGCTAGCGAGCAGTACTTC. As protein: CASSKREKASEQYF.

The J gene is TRBJ1-6, the V gene TRBV28; a weak D match, TRBD1 (5 bases). Per the germline V gene, CDR1 is MDHEN and CDR2 is SYDVKM. V was trimmed by 5 bases and J by 7 bases, leaving 15 bases between them. The CDR3 has 15 residues. CDR3 nucleotides: TGTGCCAGCAGTCCGGCCGGGGGAGCGAATTCACCCCTCCACTTT. Amino acids: CASSPAGGANSPLHF.

The chain uses TRBV5-4 and TRBJ1-2, with 9 positions matching TRBD1. CDR1 and CDR2 (germline): SGHNT, YYREEE (reference sequence). V gave up 0 bases and J gave up 7 bases; unmatched junction bases: 1. The CDR3 sequence is 13 residues long. CDR3 region: CASSLDRGPGYTF. The CDR3 nucleotides read TGTGCCAGCAGCTTGGACAGGGGGCCTGGCTACACCTTC.

The chain links TRBV10-3 to TRBJ1-2, with D possibly matching TRBD1 (6 bases). CDR3 length equals 17 residues. Germline V CDR1 and CDR2: ENHRY, SYGVKD. V lost 0 bases to trimming and J lost 6 bases, with 20 bases between them. This chain's CDR3 is CAISESNLGTLSDGYTF. In nucleotides, the CDR3 is TGTGCCATCAGTGAGTCGAATTTGGGGACACTTAGTGATGGCTACACCTTC.